The present T cell receptor beta chain was sequenced within a study of T cells after yellow fever vaccination. Study outcomes and limitations: Reappearance after the booster was seen for most primary-vaccination clones, at approximately 97% CD4 and 80% to 90% CD8.

The V end was cut by 6 bases, the J end by 6 bases, with 15 bases between. There are 14 residues in the CDR3. Germline CDR1 reads SGHTA; CDR2 reads FQGNSA. As for this clonotype: What it recognizes is unknown.

TCRdb re-called the 5' RACE reads with MiXCR, one entry per CDR3 protein. The data contain 250,000 to 400,000 distinct CDR3 sequences, about 4% of them singletons. The chain joins TRBV7-2 to TRBJ2-1; TRBD2 might be the D (5 bases). This sequence originates from a man aged 18 to 35 who received the YFV17D yellow fever vaccine. The specimen comprised PBMCs, sampled 5 days after the yellow fever booster vaccination. CDR3 sequence: CASSRGIMGNEQFF. DNA for the CDR3: TGTGCCAGCAGTCGGGGTATTATGGGCAATGAGCAGTTCTTC.